These T cell receptor beta chains were read from a single sample in a study of T-cell reconstitution after alpha-beta-depleted transplantation in children. Via MiXCR, TCRdb re-called the PCR reads, giving one row per CDR3 protein. In the table there are over 80,000 distinct CDR3 sequences, under 25% of which are singletons. The sequencing here drew on PBMCs, taken before TCRalphabeta/CD19-depleted stem cell transplant. These receptors all come from a boy younger than 10 with acute lymphoblastic leukemia, due to receive a stem cell transplant. Both conserved end residues are part of each CDR3. The D gene is left open where the match is weak.

>13|.|TRBV6-6
CASSPLGSYEQYF
>17|TRBD2|TRBV29-1
CSGKGLAEGLSTDTQYF
>14|.|TRBV27
CASASGGARYEQYF
>16|TRBD2|TRBV20-1
CSASPRGTSGSNEQFF
>11|.|TRBV6-6
CASISKGELFF
>15|.|TRBV7-2
CASSPAPQGNQPQHF
>18|TRBD2|TRBV24-1
CATSVHALAGGSYNEQFF
>12|.|TRBV29-1
CSVEEGHTEAFF
>15|.|TRBV6-5
CASSWWASGANVLTF
>15|.|TRBV28
CASTPEARSYNEQFF
>16|.|TRBV25-1
CASSPTVGSRTGELFF
>13|.|TRBV6-1
CASSPTAYTEAFF
>12|TRBD2|TRBV29-1
CSVILSGNEQYF
>16|TRBD1|TRBV5-1
CASSSLQGAPNEKLFF
>15|.|TRBV20-1
CSAKGSGGRNNEQFF
>14|TRBD2|TRBV3-1
CASSLGTSGREQYF
>13|.|TRBV10-2
CASRDSGYNEQFF
>16|TRBD1|TRBV28
CASSLDYRGSVNEQFF
>14|TRBD2|TRBV20-1
CSASHETSVGTQYF
>15|.|TRBV28
CASSAPGTSSYEQYF
>16|.|TRBV7-9
CASSTGPTSSGNTIYF
>16|.|TRBV12-3/TRBV12-4
CASSETGTSAKNIQYF